A selection of T cell receptor beta chains follows, all from one sample in a study of shared clonotypes between healthy human individuals. Profiled with immunoSEQ multiplex PCR; TCRdb holds only in-frame clones, not every one. The repertoire includes roughly 2,300,000 clones, approximately 90% of them detected once, and 0.3% to 0.4% sits in the top ten. The sequenced sample consisted of naive CD4+ T cells from PBMCs. These receptors were taken from a man younger than 30 in good health. Some clones in this sample may be carry-over from other donors' samples. Both conserved end residues are part of each CDR3. The D gene is left open where the match is weak. Some rows mark clone size as missing; the rest say once, few, many or name a class of expanded clone.

V	J	size	D	DNA	CDR3
TRBV6-5	TRBJ2-1	once	TRBD1	TGTGCCAGCAGTTACGGGACAGGGGAGTTCTTC	CASSYGTGEFF
TRBV7-2	TRBJ1-1	-	TRBD1	TGTGCCAGCAGCACCCCACGGGACAGCTGGTTTACTGAAGCTTTCTTT	CASSTPRDSWFTEAFF
TRBV7-8	TRBJ2-5	-	TRBD2	TGTGCCAGCAGCTTCTCTAGCGGGATCGGGCCCCAGTACTTC	CASSFSSGIGPQYF
TRBV11-2	TRBJ2-1	-	TRBD2	TGTGCCAGCAGCTTGAACCTAGCGGGAGTGTTGAATGAGCAGTTCTTC	CASSLNLAGVLNEQFF
TRBV18	TRBJ1-4	-	TRBD1	TGTGCCAGCTCACCCCAGGGGGGTCAAGAAAAACTGTTTTTT	CASSPQGGQEKLFF
TRBV28	TRBJ1-1	-	-	TGTGCCAGCAGCCTAACCAGGGGGAACACTGAAGCTTTCTTT	CASSLTRGNTEAFF
TRBV28	TRBJ1-1	few	-	TGTGCCAGCAGTTTGGGCAGGCCGACTGAAGCTTTCTTT	CASSLGRPTEAFF
TRBV14	TRBJ1-4	once	TRBD1	TGTGCCAGCAGCCAAGCGCCGGGACAGGGCCCTGAAAAACTGTTTTTT	CASSQAPGQGPEKLFF
TRBV7-9	TRBJ1-4	-	-	TGTGCCAGCAGCCATACTCAGGGCGGGAGTGAAAAACTGTTTTTT	CASSHTQGGSEKLFF
TRBV19	TRBJ2-7	-	-	TGTTCTATTAGGTCGGGTAGGACCTACGAGCAGTACTTC	CSIRSGRTYEQYF
TRBV19	TRBJ2-7	-	-	TGTGCCAGTACTTCCAGGGGGGGCTACGAGCAGTACTTC	CASTSRGGYEQYF
TRBV18	TRBJ1-2	-	TRBD1	TGTGCCAGCTCACCGGTGGGACAGGGGGTAGGATATGGCTACACCTTC	CASSPVGQGVGYGYTF
TRBV5-1	TRBJ1-1	few	-	TGCGCCAGCAGCCTCCTGGAGGCAGGTAACACTGAAGCTTTCTTT	CASSLLEAGNTEAFF
TRBV5-1	TRBJ2-1	-	-	TGCGCCAGCAGCCGGGGGCTAGTGGGATGGAATGAGCAGTTCTTC	CASSRGLVGWNEQFF
TRBV4-1	TRBJ2-1	-	TRBD2	TGCGCCAGCAGCCAGTCGGAGACTAGCGGGAGGAACAATGAGCAGTTCTTC	CASSQSETSGRNNEQFF
TRBV25-1	TRBJ2-1	-	TRBD1	TGTGCCAGCAGTCTATCAGGGGGCAATGAGCAGTTCTTC	CASSLSGGNEQFF
TRBV29-1	TRBJ1-1	-	TRBD1	TGCAGCGCCAATAAAGACAGGGGGAACACTGAAGCTTTCTTT	CSANKDRGNTEAFF
TRBV7-9	TRBJ2-7	-	-	TGTGCCAGCTCGGACCTAAAGGTTGACGAGCAGTACTTC	CASSDLKVDEQYF
TRBV2	TRBJ2-7	-	-	TGTGCCAGCAGTGAATGGGTGACAGGAGCTAGCTACGAGCAGTACTTC	CASSEWVTGASYEQYF
TRBV28	TRBJ2-5	-	-	TGTGCCAGCAGTAGGGCCGATGGAGCGGACCAAGAGACCCAGTACTTC	CASSRADGADQETQYF
TRBV6-1	TRBJ2-7	-	-	TGTGCCAGCAGGCCCGGACTAACGCCTACCTACGAGCAGTACTTC	CASRPGLTPTYEQYF
TRBV5-4	TRBJ1-2	-	TRBD1	TGTGCCAGCAGCCACTCCACCGGGACAGGGTTTGGCTACACCTTC	CASSHSTGTGFGYTF